One and the same sample provided the 24 T cell receptor beta chains below, sequenced in a study of persistence of HIV-infected CD4 T cells. The antigens for these receptors are not known. An overlapping HIV-1 Gag peptide pool stimulated these cells at approximately 0.91 ug/peptide/mL. CD40L/CD69 double-negative CD45RO-high memory CD4+ T cells were collected. This was the immunoSEQ version 4 assay in survey mode. Assay: immunoSEQ multiplex PCR; the TCRdb copy retains only in-frame clones and omits some. This table holds about 64,000 clones, over 60% found once. The sequenced sample was CD4+ T cells sorted from PBMCs after 18-hour stimulation, obtained from a patient who received antiretroviral therapy. Every receptor here comes from an adult man with HIV who was CMV-seropositive.

V usage is TRBV6-5 and J usage is TRBJ2-1, with D perhaps TRBD1 (5 bases). The V end lost 0 bases, the J end lost 9 bases, and 15 bases lay between the germline ends. The CDR3 runs to 15 residues. The germline gives CDR1 MNHEY, CDR2 SVGAGI. CDR3 loop: CASSYSIRIRAEQFF. In DNA form, the CDR3 reads TGTGCCAGCAGTTACTCGATTCGAATCAGGGCTGAGCAGTTCTTC.

The chain uses TRBV28 and TRBJ1-5; the D gene is possibly TRBD1 (6 bases). Germline V gives CDR1 MDHEN, CDR2 SYDVKM. CDR3 length: 16 amino acids. Between the trimmed V and J ends, which lost 2 bases and 2 bases, there was a span of 13 bases. In DNA form, the CDR3 reads TGTGCCAGCAGTTTAACAGGGCGACGTGGCAATCAGCCCCAGCATTTT. As protein: CASSLTGRRGNQPQHF.

This sequence joins TRBV29-1 and TRBJ1-1, with D possibly being TRBD1 (6 bases). Germline V gene lookup returns CDR1 SQVTM and CDR2 ANQGSEA. V was pared by 4 bases and J by 5 bases, with 11 bases between. The CDR3 runs to 12 residues. CDR3 nucleotide sequence: TGCAGCGTTGGTAAGGGGGTGACTGAAGCTTTCTTT. It yields the protein CSVGKGVTEAFF.

The rearrangement joins TRBV3-1 (or the pseudogene TRBV3-2) to TRBJ2-7; the D gene is possibly TRBD2 (5 bases). V was pared by 6 bases and J by 3 bases, with 12 bases between. Germline CDR1 LGHDT, CDR2 YNNKEL (reference sequence). The CDR3 extends over 13 amino acids. CDR3 DNA: TGTGCCAGCAGATCCTCCACTAGCTACGAGCAGTACTTC. It translates to CASRSSTSYEQYF.

This clone has just a few counts. The chain combines TRBV27 with TRBJ1-2, with 9 bases aligning to TRBD1. The CDR3 totals 15 residues. Germline assignment: CDR1 MNHEY and CDR2 SMNVEV (reference sequence). V was clipped by 4 bases and J by 2 bases; unmatched bases: 5. CDR3 protein: CASSSVGTGNYGYTF. CDR3 nucleotide sequence: TGTGCCAGCAGTTCGGTTGGGACAGGGAACTATGGCTACACCTTC.

The chain is built from TRBV6-9 and TRBJ1-1; perhaps TRBD1 as D (5 bases). Germline CDR1 reads MNHGY; CDR2 reads SVAAGI. This CDR3 has 15 amino acids. V lost 0 bases to trimming and J lost 0 bases, with 8 bases between them. CDR3 sequence reads: CASSYSGTVNTEAFF. In DNA, the CDR3 is TGTGCCAGCAGTTATTCAGGGACGGTGAACACTGAAGCTTTCTTT.

The chain carries TRBV19 and TRBJ2-3, with D unresolved. This CDR3 is built from 14 residues. V dropped 3 bases and J dropped 2 bases, with 9 bases sitting between them. Germline V gives CDR1 LNHDA, CDR2 SQIVND (reference sequence). CDR3 bases: TGTGCCAGTAGTATTAGGCGTAACACAGATACGCAGTATTTT. Protein sequence: CASSIRRNTDTQYF.

The chain uses TRBV12-3 or TRBV12-4 and TRBJ1-1, with TRBD1 as a possible D gene (6 bases). Deletions cut 5 bases from V and 7 bases from J, with 11 bases between. The CDR3 is 12 residues long. The CDR3 reads CASSPQGVEAFF. CDR3 DNA: TGTGCCAGCAGTCCACAGGGCGTTGAAGCTTTCTTT.

V gene TRBV2 combines with J gene TRBJ1-1, with 7 bases identical to TRBD1. This CDR3 has 15 residues. V lost 6 bases and J lost 1; bases outside the gene matches: 8. Germline values: CDR1 SNHLY, CDR2 FYNNEI. The CDR3 nucleotides read TGTGCCAGCAGCCAACAGGGGCAGAGGAACACTGAAGCTTTCTTT. Translating gives CASSQQGQRNTEAFF.

The V call is TRBV6-5, the J call TRBJ2-1; possibly TRBD1 or TRBD2 for D (5 bases each). The CDR3 consists of 16 residues. Trimming left V 2 bases short and J 4 bases short, with 15 bases between. From germline, CDR1 is MNHEY and CDR2 SVGAGI. The CDR3 loop is CASSYGSGTQYNEQFF. CDR3 in DNA: TGTGCCAGCAGTTACGGCTCCGGGACCCAGTACAATGAGCAGTTCTTC.

This clone occurred a few times. The chain is built from TRBV27 and TRBJ1-1; 8 bases line up with TRBD1. Germline CDR1 and CDR2: MNHEY and SMNVEV (reference sequence). Trimming cost V 6 bases and J 1 base; bases outside gene matches: 4. The CDR3 has 14 residues. CDR3 protein: CASRYGTGNTEAFF. The DNA for the CDR3 is TGTGCCAGCAGGTACGGGACAGGGAACACTGAAGCTTTCTTT.

In its sample, this clone was seen once. The chain is built from TRBV7-3 and TRBJ2-3; 7 bases fit TRBD1. Losses at the gene ends were 5 bases for V and 3 bases for J; bases not matched to a gene: 11. This CDR3 region has 16 residues. Germline CDR1 is SGHTA and CDR2 is FQGTGA. CDR3 region: CASSMGLDRRTDTQYF. In DNA form, the CDR3 reads TGTGCCAGCAGCATGGGGCTGGACAGGAGGACAGATACGCAGTATTTT.

This clone was seen at least ten times. The CDR3: CASWYYYGYTF. The CDR3, as DNA: TGTGCCAGCTGGTACTACTATGGCTACACCTTC. The chain uses TRBV6-5 and TRBJ1-2, with D hard to call. Trimming shortened V by 8 bases and J by 3 bases, and 7 bases separated the two germline ends. CDR1 is MNHEY and CDR2 is SVGAGI in the germline V gene. The CDR3 runs to 11 residues.

V and J are TRBV10-2 and TRBJ1-6; 7 positions agree with TRBD1. J gave up 8 bases and V 6 bases, and 4 bases lay outside the gene matches. The CDR3 length is 13 residues. Germline values: CDR1 WSHSY, CDR2 SAAADI. The CDR3 DNA reads as TGCGCCAGCAGCACAGGGGAATATTCACCCCTCCACTTT. Its translation is CASSTGEYSPLHF.

The chain employs TRBV2 and TRBJ2-1; D is perhaps TRBD1 or TRBD2 (5 bases each). Germline loops: CDR1 SNHLY, CDR2 FYNNEI. The CDR3 runs to 14 residues. V was trimmed by 6 bases and J by 8 bases, leaving 17 bases between them. Here the CDR3 reads CASRGLAGNDEQFF. CDR3 nucleotides: TGTGCCAGCAGAGGGCTAGCAGGGAATGATGAGCAGTTCTTC.

V gene TRBV23-1 combines with J gene TRBJ2-2, with a weak D call TRBD1 (5 bases). TRBV23-1 is given ORF status, its function remaining uncertain. There are 13 residues in the CDR3. V lost 4 bases and J lost 7, with 10 bases in between. CDR3 in DNA: TGCGCCAGCAGTCGGCCAGGGCACGGGGAGCTGTTTTTT. This gives the protein CASSRPGHGELFF.

The chain has TRBV4-1 and TRBJ1-4; tentatively, D is TRBD1 (6 bases). Germline V CDR1 and CDR2: MGHRA, YSYEKL. CDR3 length: 17 residues. V was trimmed by 1 base and J by 4 bases, leaving 16 bases between them. The CDR3 loop is CASSQAGQWLLNEKLFF. Here the CDR3 DNA reads TGCGCCAGCAGCCAAGCCGGACAGTGGCTGCTTAATGAAAAACTGTTTTTT.

The V gene is TRBV7-8, the J gene TRBJ1-1, with unresolved D. CDR3 size: 14 residues. Germline CDR1 SGHVS, CDR2 FQNEAQ. Trimming took 5 bases from V and 1 from J, leaving 11 bases between them. The CDR3 DNA sequence: TGTGCCAGCAGCCGCCGAGTACAGAACACTGAAGCTTTCTTT. Amino acids: CASSRRVQNTEAFF.

The chain is built from TRBV27 and TRBJ2-2, with D maybe TRBD1 (5 bases). The V end lost 5 bases, the J end lost 4 bases, and 14 bases lay between the germline ends. CDR1 is MNHEY, CDR2 SMNVEV, per germline (reference sequence). The CDR3 runs 15 residues. In nucleotides, the CDR3 is TGTGCCAGCAGTCCACAGGACACCACCACCGGGGAGCTGTTTTTT. Translating gives CASSPQDTTTGELFF.

The chain couples TRBV28 to TRBJ1-1; perhaps TRBD1 as D (6 bases). V lost 2 bases to trimming and J lost 4 bases, with 17 bases between them. Germline V gives CDR1 MDHEN, CDR2 SYDVKM. This CDR3 is 16 amino acids long. The chain's CDR3 is CASSLSPGVRGTEAFF. The CDR3 bases are TGTGCCAGCAGTTTAAGCCCAGGGGTCAGGGGCACTGAAGCTTTCTTT.

The chain carries TRBV19 and TRBJ1-6; D is unresolved. Germline V CDR1 and CDR2: LNHDA, SQIVND (reference sequence). The CDR3 runs 13 residues. The V and J ends lost 3 bases and 10 bases respectively, with 10 bases between them. For the CDR3, the DNA is TGTGCCAGTAGTATTTTTCGTGAATCACCCCTCCACTTT. Residues: CASSIFRESPLHF.

The chain recombines TRBV9 with TRBJ2-5, with 9 bases fitting TRBD2. The V and J ends lost 4 bases and 1 base, in that order; junction bases with no gene match: 8. The CDR3 loop spans 16 amino acids. Germline V gene data show CDR1 as SGDLS and CDR2 as YYNGEE. CDR3 amino acids: CASSPQASGVQETQYF. The CDR3 coding sequence is TGTGCCAGCAGCCCTCAGGCTAGCGGGGTCCAAGAGACCCAGTACTTC.

The chain employs TRBV5-1 and TRBJ2-3, with 11 bases lining up with TRBD1. The V gene end was trimmed by 2 bases and the J gene end by 0 bases; junction bases not matched to a gene: 5. The germline CDR1 and CDR2 sequences are SGHRS and YFSETQ. The CDR3 runs to 17 residues. The CDR3 spells CASSLSGQGASTDTQYF. CDR3 nucleotides: TGCGCCAGCAGCTTATCCGGACAGGGGGCTAGCACAGATACGCAGTATTTT.

The chain couples TRBV5-6 to TRBJ1-2; maybe TRBD1 (6 bases). V shed 2 bases and J shed 6 bases, with 8 bases lying between them. Germline lookup yields CDR1 SGHDT and CDR2 YYEEEE. The CDR3 has 12 residues. The CDR3 nucleotides are TGTGCCAGCAGCTTACAGGGAAATGGCTACACCTTC. Protein product: CASSLQGNGYTF.